This TCR beta chain was sequenced in a study of graft-versus-host responses after intestinal transplantation. The data were produced by immunoSEQ multiplex PCR, yet TCRdb's version contains in-frame clones alone and is incomplete. The data contain 85,000 to 100,000 clones, more than 75% of them singletons. V was shortened by 5 bases and J by 2 bases, with 14 bases between the two germline ends. CDR1 and CDR2 (germline): SGHDT, YYEEEE. This CDR3 is built from 14 residues. The clonotype comes from a human patient who received an intestinal transplant, so some T cells may come from the graft donor. The starting material was PBMCs, obtained 255 days after intestinal transplant. The chain couples TRBV5-6 to TRBJ2-7, with D possibly TRBD1 on 6 matching bases. This CDR3 is CASRGDKDAYEQYF. CDR3 DNA sequence: TGTGCCAGCAGGGGGGACAAGGACGCCTACGAGCAGTACTTC.